Shown below are 6 T cell receptor beta chains from a single sample sequenced in a study of shared clonotypes between healthy human individuals. Naive-designated CD8 cells lacked CD45RO, were positively enriched for CCR7, and omitted terminally differentiated effector memory CD45RA+ cells. Data came from immunoSEQ multiplex PCR; TCRdb stores just in-frame clones and leaves some out. This sample has roughly 850,000 clones, with about 96% found just once. Sequenced sample: naive CD8+ T cells sorted from blood. These receptors were collected from a young man in good health.

The V call is TRBV2, the J call TRBJ1-2; D is possibly TRBD1 (6 bases). This CDR3 is built from 17 residues. Looked up from germline, CDR1 is SNHLY and CDR2 is FYNNEI. V was shortened by 7 bases and J by 3 bases, with 24 bases between the two germline ends. Here the CDR3 reads CASTDPRLEQGYYGYTF. CDR3 sequence (DNA): TGTGCCAGCACGGACCCCCGGCTCGAACAGGGCTACTATGGCTACACCTTC.

V usage is TRBV6-1 and J usage is TRBJ2-3; D not certain. The V end was cut by 2 bases, the J end by 0 bases, with 9 bases between. Germline V lookup: CDR1 MNHNS, CDR2 SASEGT. CDR3 length: 15 amino acids. This chain's CDR3 is CASSETRPSTDTQYF. In nucleotides, the CDR3 is TGTGCCAGCAGTGAAACGAGGCCCAGCACAGATACGCAGTATTTT.

The chain recombines TRBV7-9 with TRBJ2-7; no firm D call. Germline V gives CDR1 SEHNR, CDR2 FQNEAQ (reference sequence). CDR3 length equals 14 residues. V was trimmed by 5 bases and J by 4 bases, leaving 15 bases between them. CDR3 in amino acids: CASSGPHIQYEQYF. The CDR3, as DNA: TGTGCCAGCAGCGGACCCCATATTCAGTACGAGCAGTACTTC.

This sequence joins TRBV19 and TRBJ2-7, with 7 bases lining up with TRBD1. There are 14 residues in the CDR3. V dropped 5 bases and J dropped 1; count of bases not matched to a gene: 5. Germline CDR1 reads LNHDA; CDR2 reads SQIVND (reference sequence). As DNA, the CDR3 is TGTGCCAGTAGTCCGGGACAGATGTCCTACGAGCAGTACTTC. It translates to CASSPGQMSYEQYF. The variable domain in full, completed from reference TRBV19 and TRBJ2-7, reads DGGITQSPKYLFRKEGQNVTLSCEQNLNHDAMYWYRQDPGQGLRLIYYSQIVNDFQKGDIAEGYSVSREKKESFPLTVTSAQKNPTAFYLCASSPGQMSYEQYFGPGTRLTVT.

The V gene is TRBV9, the J gene TRBJ1-1; 8 bases fit TRBD1. Germline CDR1 SGDLS, CDR2 YYNGEE. The V segment lost 6 bases and the J segment 5 bases; nucleotides outside the gene matches: 9. There are 14 residues in the CDR3. The CDR3 DNA reads as TGTGCCAGCAACTCAGGGGGCTTGTGGACTGAAGCTTTCTTT. It specifies CASNSGGLWTEAFF.

This chain uses TRBV7-9 with TRBJ1-1, with D maybe TRBD1 (5 bases). This CDR3 region has 13 residues. Germline-derived CDR1 and CDR2 are SEHNR and FQNEAQ (reference sequence). V was clipped by 3 bases and J by 8 bases, with 13 bases between them. This CDR3 is CASSFPSRDEAFF. The CDR3 DNA reads TGTGCCAGCAGCTTTCCCTCCAGGGACGAAGCTTTCTTT.